This TCR beta chain was sequenced for a study of STAT5B mutations in CD4+ large granular lymphocyte leukemia. This was a survey-level run. Some clones are missing from TCRdb's copy, which holds only in-frame ones; the method was immunoSEQ multiplex PCR. The table has tens of thousands of clones, about 81% seen once. Points from the study as a whole: Patient CD4-sorted repertoires looked more clonal than healthy CD4+ repertoires, even without putative leukemic clones.

Controls came from buffy coats of healthy blood donors. A word on this clone: The antigen remains unidentified.

This TCR was recovered from a human donor in good health. Material for sequencing was CD4+ T cells from blood buffy coats.

The DNA for the CDR3 is TGTGCCAGCAAAGGGGCTAACAATCAGCCCCAGCATTTT. Its translation: CASKGANNQPQHF. The chain links TRBV6-1 to TRBJ1-5, with D perhaps matching TRBD1 (5 bases). In germline, CDR1 is MNHNS, CDR2 SASEGT. V dropped 7 bases and J dropped 3 bases, with 10 bases sitting between them. The CDR3 length is 13 residues.